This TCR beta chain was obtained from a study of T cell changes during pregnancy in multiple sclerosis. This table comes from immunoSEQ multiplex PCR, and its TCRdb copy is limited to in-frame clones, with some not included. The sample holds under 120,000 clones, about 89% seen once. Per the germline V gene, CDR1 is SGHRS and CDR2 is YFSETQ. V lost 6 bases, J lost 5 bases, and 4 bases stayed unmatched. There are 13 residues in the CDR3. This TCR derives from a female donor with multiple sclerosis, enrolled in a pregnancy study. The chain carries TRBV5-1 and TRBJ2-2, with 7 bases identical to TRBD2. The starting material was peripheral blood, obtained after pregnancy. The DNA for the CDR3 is TGCGCCAGCACCCTTAGCGGGACCGGGGAGCTGTTTTTT. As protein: CASTLSGTGELFF.